Reported below is one T cell receptor (beta chain). What it recognizes is unknown. Germline V gene lookup returns CDR1 SEHNR and CDR2 FQNEAQ (reference sequence). CDR3 length: 14 residues. Trimming cost V 1 base and J 4 bases, with 11 bases left between them. This sample was included in a study of cytomegalovirus exposure and HLA in healthy donors. Overall study results and limits: Cytomegalovirus-associated TCR beta chains were listed, numbering around 150.

The primer mix had 60 Vbeta and 13 Jbeta primers. The table came from immunoSEQ multiplex PCR; TCRdb's copy has only in-frame clones and leaves some out. The data contain 180,000 or so clones, just over 75% of them singletons. Participants comprised healthy donors of bone marrow. The clonotype comes from a woman in her sixties or seventies in good health and CMV-seropositive. The sequenced material came from PBMCs. This chain joins TRBV7-9 and TRBJ2-7; TRBD1 might be the D (5 bases). CDR3 nucleotides: TGTGCCAGCAGCTTAGATCAGGGAATTTACGAGCAGTACTTC. It is translated as CASSLDQGIYEQYF.